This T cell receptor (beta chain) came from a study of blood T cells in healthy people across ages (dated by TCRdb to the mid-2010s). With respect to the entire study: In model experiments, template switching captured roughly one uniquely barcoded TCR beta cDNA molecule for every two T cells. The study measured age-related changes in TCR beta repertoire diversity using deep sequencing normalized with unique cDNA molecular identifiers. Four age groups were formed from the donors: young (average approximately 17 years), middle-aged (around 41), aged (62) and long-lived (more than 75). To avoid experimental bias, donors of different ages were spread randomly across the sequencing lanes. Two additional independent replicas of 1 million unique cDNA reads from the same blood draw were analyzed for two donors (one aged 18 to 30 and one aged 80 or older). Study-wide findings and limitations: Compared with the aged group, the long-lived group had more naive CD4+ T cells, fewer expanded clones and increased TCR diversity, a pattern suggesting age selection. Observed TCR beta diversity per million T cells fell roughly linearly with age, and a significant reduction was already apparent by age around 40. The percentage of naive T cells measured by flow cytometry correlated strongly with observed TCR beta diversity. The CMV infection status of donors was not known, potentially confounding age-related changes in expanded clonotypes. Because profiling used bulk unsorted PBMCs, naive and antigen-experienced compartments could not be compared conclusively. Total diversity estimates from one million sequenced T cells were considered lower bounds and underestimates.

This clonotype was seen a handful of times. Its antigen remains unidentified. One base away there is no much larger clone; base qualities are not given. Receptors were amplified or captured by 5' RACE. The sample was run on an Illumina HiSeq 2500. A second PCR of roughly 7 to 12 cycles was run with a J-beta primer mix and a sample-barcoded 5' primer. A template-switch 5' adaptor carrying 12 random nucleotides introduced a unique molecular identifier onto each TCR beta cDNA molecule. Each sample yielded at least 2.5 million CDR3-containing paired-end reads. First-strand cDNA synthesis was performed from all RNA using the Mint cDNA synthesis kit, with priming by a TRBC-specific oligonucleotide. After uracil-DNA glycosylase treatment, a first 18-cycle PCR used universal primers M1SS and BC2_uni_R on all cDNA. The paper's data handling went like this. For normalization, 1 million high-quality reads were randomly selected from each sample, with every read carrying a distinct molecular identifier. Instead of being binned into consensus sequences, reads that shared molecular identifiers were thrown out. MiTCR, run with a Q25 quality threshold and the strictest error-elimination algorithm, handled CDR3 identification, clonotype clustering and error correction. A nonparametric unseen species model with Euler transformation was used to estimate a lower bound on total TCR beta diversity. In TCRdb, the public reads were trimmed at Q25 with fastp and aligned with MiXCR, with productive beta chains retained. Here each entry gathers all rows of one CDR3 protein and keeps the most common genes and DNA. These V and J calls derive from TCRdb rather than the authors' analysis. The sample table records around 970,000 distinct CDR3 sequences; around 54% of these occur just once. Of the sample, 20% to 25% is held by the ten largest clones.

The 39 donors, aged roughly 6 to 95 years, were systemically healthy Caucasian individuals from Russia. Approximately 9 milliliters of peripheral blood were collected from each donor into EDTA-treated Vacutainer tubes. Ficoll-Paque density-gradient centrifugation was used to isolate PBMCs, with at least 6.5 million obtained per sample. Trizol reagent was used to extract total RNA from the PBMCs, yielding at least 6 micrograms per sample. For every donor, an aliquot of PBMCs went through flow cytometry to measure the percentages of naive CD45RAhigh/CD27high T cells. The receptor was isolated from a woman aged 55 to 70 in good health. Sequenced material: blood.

The CDR3 region reads CASSQGLGGNIQYF. In nucleotides, the sequence is TGCGCCAGCAGCCAGGGACTAGGGGGGAACATTCAGTACTTC. In this chain, TRBV4-3 is recombined with TRBJ2-4, and 8 junctional nucleotides match TRBD2. CDR1 and CDR2, per the germline V gene, are LGHNA and YSLEER. From its cysteine to its phenylalanine, the CDR3 spans 14 amino acids. Kept here is only the CDR3 DNA, which spans 42 bases and is read in frame from base 1. Trimmed from V: 3 bases; trimmed from J: 7 bases; junction bases lacking a gene match: 5.